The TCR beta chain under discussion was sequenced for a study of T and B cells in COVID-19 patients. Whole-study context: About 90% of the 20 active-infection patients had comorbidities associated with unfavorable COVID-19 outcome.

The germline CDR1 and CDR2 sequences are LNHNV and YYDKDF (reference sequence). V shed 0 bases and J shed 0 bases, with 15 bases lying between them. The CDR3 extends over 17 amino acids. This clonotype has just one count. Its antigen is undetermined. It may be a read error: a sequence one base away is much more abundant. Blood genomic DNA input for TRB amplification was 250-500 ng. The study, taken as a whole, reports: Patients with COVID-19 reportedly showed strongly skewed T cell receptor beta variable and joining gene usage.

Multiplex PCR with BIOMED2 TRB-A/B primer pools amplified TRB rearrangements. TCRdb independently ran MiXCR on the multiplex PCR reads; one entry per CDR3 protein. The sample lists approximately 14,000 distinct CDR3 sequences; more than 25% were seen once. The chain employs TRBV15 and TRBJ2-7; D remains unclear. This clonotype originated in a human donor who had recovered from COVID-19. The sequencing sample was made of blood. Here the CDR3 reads CATSRDTVDTVSYEQYF. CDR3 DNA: TGTGCCACCAGCAGAGACACAGTTGATACGGTCTCCTACGAGCAGTACTTC.